This T cell receptor beta chain stems from a study of cytomegalovirus exposure and HLA in healthy donors. The PCR ran on 60 Vbeta and 13 Jbeta primers. Some clones are missing from TCRdb's copy, which holds only in-frame ones; the method was immunoSEQ multiplex PCR. The sample shows approximately 140,000 clones, more than 60% of them seen only once. Points on this clone: The antigen is undetermined.

Study-wide results and caveats: Information on immune exposure was restricted to one variable (CMV serostatus). Near-uniform donor sequencing depth was presumed by presence/absence analyses. Earlier analysis yielded a pattern in which most TCR beta V segments were productive about 87% or about 30% of the time.

CDR3 size: 15 residues. The V end was cut by 5 bases, the J end by 0 bases, with 13 bases between. Germline V gives CDR1 SGHTA, CDR2 FQGNSA. V is TRBV7-2 and J is TRBJ1-2; tentatively, D is TRBD1 (6 bases). The specimen was PBMCs. The receptor was derived from a female donor in good health and CMV-seronegative. Written as DNA, the CDR3 is TGTGCCAGCAGCAGAGGGGGTCTGACTAACTATGGCTACACCTTC. It codes for CASSRGGLTNYGYTF. Supplemented by reference TRBV7-2 and TRBJ1-2, the full variable domain reads GAGVSQSPSNKVTEKGKDVELRCDPISGHTALYWYRQSLGQGLEFLIYFQGNSAPDKSGLPSDRFSAERTGGSVSTLTIQRTQQEDSAVYLCASSRGGLTNYGYTFGSGTRLTVV.